These 10 T cell receptor beta chains were all obtained from the same sample, sequenced in a study of identical twins. A single record per CDR3 protein comes from TCRdb applying MiXCR to the 5' RACE reads. This repertoire shows nearly 900,000 distinct CDR3 sequences, around an eighth found once; its top ten account for under 2%. The sample was also reused in another study, on yellow fever vaccine responses in identical twins.

The sequencing input was PBMCs. The source of these receptors is a woman under 30 in good health.

Only a few counts were recorded for this clonotype. The chain uses TRBV21-1 and TRBJ2-7; TRBD1 was called by the table and not checked on the DNA. TRBV21-1 is assigned pseudogene status. This CDR3 is built from 18 residues. The CDR3 here is CASSKEGRQGVLSYEQYV. CDR3 in DNA: TGTGCCAGCAGCAAAGAGGGACGACAGGGTGTACTATCCTACGAGCAGTACGTC.

V is TRBV2 and J is TRBJ1-1; D not resolved. This CDR3 contains 14 residues. Germline CDR1 reads SNHLY; CDR2 reads FYNNEI. V lost 3 bases to trimming and J lost 0 bases, with 8 bases between them. CDR3 loop: CASSDVPLNTEAFF. In DNA, the CDR3 is TGTGCCAGCAGTGATGTACCTTTGAACACTGAAGCTTTCTTT.

The chain couples TRBV20-1 to TRBJ1-5; 7 bases map to TRBD1. The CDR3 totals 14 residues. The V gene end was trimmed by 1 base and the J gene end by 5 bases; junction bases not matched to a gene: 5. Germline V gene data show CDR1 as DFQATT and CDR2 as SNEGSKA (reference sequence). CDR3 in DNA: TGCAGTGCTAGAGTAGGGACAGATTATCAGCCCCAGCATTTT. Translated, it gives CSARVGTDYQPQHF.

This clonotype occurred many times. The junction departs from germline at one end; a sequencing error may be responsible. V gene TRBV12-3 or TRBV12-4 combines with J gene TRBJ2-7, with 7 bases fitting TRBD2. The CDR3 consists of 14 residues. This chain's CDR3 is CASSLGSGTYEQYF. Here the CDR3 DNA reads TGTGCCAGCAGCTTAGGAAGCGGGACCTACGAGCAGTACTTC.

The genes are TRBV10-2 and TRBJ2-5; D remains unclear. The germline gives CDR1 WSHSY, CDR2 SAAADI. V was clipped by 7 bases and J by 4 bases, with 7 bases between them. This CDR3 has 11 amino acids. This CDR3 is CASKEVETQYF. CDR3 bases: TGCGCCAGCAAGGAAGTAGAGACCCAGTACTTC.

The V gene is TRBV27, the J gene TRBJ2-1; TRBD1 agrees at 7 bases. CDR3 size: 13 residues. Germline V CDR1 and CDR2: MNHEY, SMNVEV (reference sequence). With 1 base clipped from V and 9 bases from J, the junction kept 3 bases outside the gene matches. The CDR3 sequence: CASSLFGQAEQFF. CDR3 coding DNA: TGTGCCAGCAGTTTATTTGGACAGGCTGAGCAGTTCTTC.

In this sample, this clonotype turned up a few times. The chain is built from TRBV6-5 and TRBJ2-2; possibly TRBD1 for D (6 bases). CDR3 length: 16 residues. Germline V gene lookup returns CDR1 MNHEY and CDR2 SVGAGI. V was clipped by 2 bases and J by 1 base, with 11 bases between them. This chain's CDR3 is CASSYRPTGNTGELFF. The CDR3 bases are TGTGCCAGCAGTTACAGGCCGACAGGGAACACCGGGGAGCTGTTTTTT.

This clonotype was counted between two and nine times. V and J are TRBV15 and TRBJ2-1, with D perhaps TRBD2 (5 bases). Trimming took 0 bases from V and 6 from J, leaving 12 bases between them. The V gene's germline CDR1 is LNHNV and CDR2 YYDKDF (reference sequence). The CDR3 length is 15 residues. The CDR3 spells CATSREWQAGNEQFF. CDR3 coding DNA: TGTGCCACCAGCAGAGAGTGGCAGGCGGGCAATGAGCAGTTCTTC.

The V call is TRBV4-1, the J call TRBJ2-1, with 7 bases that match TRBD2. V lost 3 bases to trimming and J lost 10 bases; unmatched junction nucleotides: 9. This CDR3 comprises 14 residues. CDR1 is MGHRA and CDR2 is YSYEKL in the germline V gene. CDR3 protein: CASSQEGLAEEQFF. The CDR3 DNA reads TGCGCCAGCAGCCAGGAAGGGCTAGCGGAGGAGCAGTTCTTC.

This clonotype turned up a few times. V and J are TRBV6-1 and TRBJ2-4; 9 bases are a match to TRBD2. V was pared by 3 bases and J by 0 bases, with 9 bases of the junction left unmatched. The CDR3 totals 18 residues. Germline V CDR1 and CDR2: MNHNS, SASEGT. CDR3 DNA: TGTGCCAGCAGTGAGGAGGTAGCGGGAGCTCTAGCCAAAAACATTCAGTACTTC. It specifies CASSEEVAGALAKNIQYF.